What follows are 23 T cell receptor beta chains derived from one specimen sequenced in a study of blood T cell repertoires in COVID-19. Measured with immunoSEQ multiplex PCR; TCRdb has only the in-frame clones, and not every one. The sample shows some 250,000 clones, around 80% of them seen only once. Sequenced input: peripheral blood. These receptors were collected from a man in his forties with active or convalescent COVID-19.

This clone has a single count. This chain uses TRBV5-6 with TRBJ2-7; D not certain. V shed 4 bases and J shed 9 bases, with 17 bases lying between them. The CDR3 spans 13 residues. Looked up from germline, CDR1 is SGHDT and CDR2 is YYEEEE. CDR3 coding DNA: TGTGCCAGCAGCCGCAACGCGGCGGATGGGCAGTACTTC. Protein product: CASSRNAADGQYF.

This chain uses TRBV7-3 with TRBJ2-1, with 8 bases aligning to TRBD2. The J segment lost 6 bases and the V segment lost 5 bases, leaving 12 bases of the junction unmatched. CDR3 length: 16 residues. The germline V gene has CDR1 SGHTA and CDR2 FQGTGA. The CDR3 bases are TGTGCCAGCAGCCCTGGGAGTAGCGGGGCGATCAATGAGCAGTTCTTC. It is translated as CASSPGSSGAINEQFF. Full variable domain (outside the CDR3, taken from reference TRBV7-3 and TRBJ2-1): GAGVSQTPSNKVTEKGKYVELRCDPISGHTALYWYRQSLGQGPEFLIYFQGTGAADDSGLPNDRFFAVRPEGSVSTLKIQRTERGDSAVYLCASSPGSSGAINEQFFGPGTRLTVL.

The V call is TRBV5-1, the J call TRBJ1-4; perhaps TRBD1 as D (6 bases). This CDR3 is 14 amino acids long. The germline V gene encodes CDR1 SGHRS and CDR2 YFSETQ. V lost 4 bases to trimming and J lost 6 bases, with 13 bases between them. The CDR3 DNA reads as TGCGCCAGCAGCCGGGGACGGACAGATGAAAAACTGTTTTTT. Translation: CASSRGRTDEKLFF.

This clone has a single count. The CDR3 nucleotides read TGCGCCAGCAGCCAAGACAGGGTTACAGATACGCAGTATTTT. Amino acids: CASSQDRVTDTQYF. The rearrangement links TRBV4-3 to TRBJ2-3, with a weak D call TRBD1 (5 bases). Trimming shortened V by 0 bases and J by 3 bases, and 7 bases separated the two germline ends. Germline loops: CDR1 LGHNA, CDR2 YSLEER. The CDR3 is 14 residues long.

Details on this clone: Within the sample, other DNA sequences also encode this same CDR3. The V call is TRBV6-5, the J call TRBJ1-1, with 8 bases aligning to TRBD1. V was clipped by 2 bases and J by 4 bases; unmatched bases: 3. The CDR3 loop spans 14 amino acids. Germline CDR1 reads MNHEY; CDR2 reads SVGAGI. The CDR3 DNA reads TGTGCCAGCAGTTACAGACAGGGGAGCACTGAAGCTTTCTTT. Translation: CASSYRQGSTEAFF.

The CDR3 region is CASSQEPGGYTF. CDR3 bases: TGCGCCAGCAGCCAAGAACCCGGGGGCTACACCTTC. The J gene is TRBJ1-2, the V gene TRBV4-3; D not resolved. Germline V gives CDR1 LGHNA, CDR2 YSLEER. The CDR3 loop spans 12 amino acids. V lost 0 bases and J lost 8, with 7 bases in between.

The chain links TRBV15 to TRBJ1-3; D ambiguous. Trimming shortened V by 1 base and J by 2 bases, and 15 bases separated the two germline ends. The length of the CDR3 is 17 residues. Per germline, CDR1 LNHNV and CDR2 YYDKDF (reference sequence). The CDR3 DNA reads as TGTGCCACCAGCAGAGGAACTTTCGGGTTACCTGGAAACACCATATATTTT. Translating gives CATSRGTFGLPGNTIYF. The whole variable domain, filled in from reference TRBV15 and TRBJ1-3, reads DAMVIQNPRYQVTQFGKPVTLSCSQTLNHNVMYWYQQKSSQAPKLLFHYYDKDFNNEADTPDNFQSRRPNTSFCFLDIRSPGLGDTAMYLCATSRGTFGLPGNTIYFGEGSWLTVV.

This chain connects TRBV15 to TRBJ1-2; 10 nucleotides match TRBD1. Germline lookup yields CDR1 LNHNV and CDR2 YYDKDF (reference sequence). The CDR3 length is 15 residues. V shed 3 bases and J 3 bases; nucleotides not matched to a gene: 4. The CDR3 protein is CATSSDRGPYYGYTF. The CDR3 DNA sequence: TGTGCCACCAGCAGTGACAGGGGGCCCTACTATGGCTACACCTTC.

This clone was detected only a few times. The chain recombines TRBV3-1 (or the pseudogene TRBV3-2) with TRBJ1-3, with TRBD1 matching 8 bases. Germline V gives CDR1 LGHDT, CDR2 YNNKEL (reference sequence). V lost 0 bases, J lost 11 bases, and 6 bases stayed unmatched. This CDR3 region has 14 residues. The CDR3, as DNA: TGTGCCAGCAGCCAAGACCGGACAGGGTCCGCCATATATTTT. Translating it yields CASSQDRTGSAIYF.

CDR3 coding DNA: TGTGCCACCAGTGATTTAGGGACAGGGATGAATGAGCAGTTCTTC. Protein: CATSDLGTGMNEQFF. This chain joins TRBV24-1 and TRBJ2-1; TRBD1 agrees at 9 bases. With V trimmed by 1 base and J by 7 bases, 4 bases remained unmatched. The length of the CDR3 is 15 residues. Germline CDR1 is KGHDR and CDR2 is SFDVKD.

The V and J genes are TRBV15 and TRBJ1-4, with D possibly matching TRBD1 (6 bases). The CDR3 extends over 15 amino acids. Per the germline V gene, CDR1 is LNHNV and CDR2 is YYDKDF (reference sequence). V was shortened by 5 bases and J by 8 bases, with 18 bases between the two germline ends. The CDR3 sequence is CATSSRQDASEKLFF. The DNA for the CDR3 is TGTGCCACCAGCTCCCGACAGGATGCCTCCGAAAAACTGTTTTTT.

This chain joins TRBV7-8 and TRBJ1-1, with 7 bases lining up with TRBD1. After removal of 6 bases from V and 4 bases from J, the junction contained 11 bases not matched to a gene. CDR1 is SGHVS and CDR2 is FQNEAQ in the germline V gene. This CDR3 has 15 residues. CDR3 sequence reads: CASSRRQGQGTEAFF. CDR3 sequence (DNA): TGTGCCAGCAGTCGTCGACAGGGCCAGGGCACTGAAGCTTTCTTT.

The V call is TRBV27, the J call TRBJ1-5; D not resolved. Trimming took off 3 bases at V and 0 bases at J, with 12 bases between the two ends. The germline CDR1 and CDR2 sequences are MNHEY and SMNVEV (reference sequence). CDR3 length: 16 amino acids. The CDR3 here is CASSLSAGLSNQPQHF. CDR3 nucleotides: TGTGCCAGCAGTTTGTCAGCAGGTCTTAGCAATCAGCCCCAGCATTTT.

In this sample, this clone turned up once. This chain links TRBV19 with TRBJ1-5; the D gene is possibly TRBD1 (5 bases). CDR1 is LNHDA and CDR2 is SQIVND in the germline V gene (reference sequence). V was pared by 10 bases and J by 7 bases, with 14 bases between. The CDR3 has 12 amino acids. CDR3 nucleotides: TGTGCCACCTCCGGGGGGGGGCAGCCCCAGCATTTT. Protein: CATSGGGQPQHF.

The gene calls are TRBV30 and TRBJ1-1, with D unresolved. The V gene lost 2 bases and the J gene lost 0 bases, with 13 bases spanning the gap. The CDR3 covers 15 residues. Germline V gives CDR1 GTSNPN, CDR2 SVGIG (reference sequence). DNA of the CDR3: TGTGCCTGGAGTCCCAAGGGAGGCCTGAACACTGAAGCTTTCTTT. Translation: CAWSPKGGLNTEAFF.

This clone has a single count. CDR3 sequence: CASSSKQGGNSPLHF. Written as DNA, the CDR3 is TGTGCCAGTAGTTCGAAACAGGGGGGGAATTCACCCCTCCACTTT. The chain joins TRBV19 to TRBJ1-6, with 8 bases fitting TRBD1. V dropped 5 bases and J dropped 7; count of bases not matched to a gene: 7. CDR1 is LNHDA, CDR2 SQIVND, per germline (reference sequence). This CDR3 has 15 amino acids.

V usage is TRBV4-1 and J usage is TRBJ1-3; TRBD1 might be the D (6 bases). The ends were cut back, 0 bases at V and 6 bases at J, with 15 bases in the middle. Looked up from germline, CDR1 is MGHRA and CDR2 is YSYEKL. The CDR3 is 16 residues long. The CDR3 spells CASSQDWHRAANTIYF. The CDR3 nucleotides are TGCGCCAGCAGCCAAGATTGGCACAGGGCTGCAAACACCATATATTTT.

The chain carries TRBV29-1 and TRBJ2-3; a possible D gene is TRBD1 (10 bases). V shed 4 bases and J shed 4 bases, with 21 bases lying between them. The CDR3 has 16 amino acids. Germline CDR1 reads SQVTM; CDR2 reads ANQGSEA. The CDR3 coding sequence is TGCAGCGTTGGTGGGACAGGGGCTAGCGGGGCAGATACGCAGTATTTT. It encodes CSVGGTGASGADTQYF.

This rearrangement joins TRBV11-3 to TRBJ2-4; possible D gene TRBD1, 7 bases. The germline gives CDR1 SGHNT, CDR2 YENEEA. This CDR3 has 17 residues. The germline V and J ends were trimmed by 0 bases and 0 bases, with 12 bases remaining between them. As DNA, the CDR3 is TGTGCCAGCAGCTTAGAAGCAGGGGGGAGAGCCAAAAACATTCAGTACTTC. Its protein is CASSLEAGGRAKNIQYF.

The chain employs TRBV4-1 and TRBJ1-3; the match to TRBD1 covers 8 bases. V lost 2 bases to trimming and J lost 2 bases; unmatched junction nucleotides: 8. The CDR3 runs 17 residues. Per the germline V gene, CDR1 is MGHRA and CDR2 is YSYEKL. CDR3 bases: TGCGCCAGCAGCCAAACTAATACAGGGGGGCCTGGAAACACCATATATTTT. Translation: CASSQTNTGGPGNTIYF.

A single count supports this clone. This chain joins TRBV3-1 (or the pseudogene TRBV3-2) and TRBJ1-1; the D gene is possibly TRBD1 (5 bases). V lost 2 bases and J 4 bases, leaving 11 bases between the germline ends. CDR3 length: 14 residues. The germline V gene encodes CDR1 LGHDT and CDR2 YNNKEL (reference sequence). The CDR3 reads CASSQPGLLTEAFF. In DNA, the CDR3 is TGTGCCAGCAGCCAACCGGGACTGCTCACTGAAGCTTTCTTT.

The genes are TRBV9 and TRBJ1-4; D gene ambiguous. The CDR3 runs 14 residues. V shed 0 bases and J shed 4 bases, with 7 bases lying between them. Germline V gene sequence: CDR1 SGDLS, CDR2 YYNGEE. The CDR3 spells CASSVDTSNEKLFF. CDR3 coding DNA: TGTGCCAGCAGCGTAGACACCAGTAATGAAAAACTGTTTTTT. The variable domain in full, completed from reference TRBV9 and TRBJ1-4, reads DSGVTQTPKHLITATGQRVTLRCSPRSGDLSVYWYQQSLDQGLQFLIQYYNGEERAKGNILERFSAQQFPDLHSELNLSSLELGDSALYFCASSVDTSNEKLFFGSGTQLSVL.

The gene calls are TRBV19 and TRBJ1-5, with TRBD1 as a possible D gene (5 bases). The CDR3 has 13 residues. The V gene's germline CDR1 is LNHDA and CDR2 SQIVND (reference sequence). Trimming shortened V by 8 bases and J by 3 bases, and 11 bases separated the two germline ends. CDR3 protein: CASSGQFNQPQHF. CDR3 nucleotide sequence: TGTGCCAGTTCAGGGCAGTTCAATCAGCCCCAGCATTTT.